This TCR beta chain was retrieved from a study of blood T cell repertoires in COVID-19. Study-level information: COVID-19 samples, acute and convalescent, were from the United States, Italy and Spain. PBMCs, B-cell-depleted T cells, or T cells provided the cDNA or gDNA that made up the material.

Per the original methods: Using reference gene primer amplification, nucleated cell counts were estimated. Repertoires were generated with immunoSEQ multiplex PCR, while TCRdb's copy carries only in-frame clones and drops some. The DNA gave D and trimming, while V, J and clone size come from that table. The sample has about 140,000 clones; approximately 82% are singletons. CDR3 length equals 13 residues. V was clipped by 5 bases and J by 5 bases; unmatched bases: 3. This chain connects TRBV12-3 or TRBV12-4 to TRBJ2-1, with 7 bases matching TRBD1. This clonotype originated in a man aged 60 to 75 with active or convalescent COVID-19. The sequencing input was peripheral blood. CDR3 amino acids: CASSRQGNNEQFF. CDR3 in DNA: TGTGCCAGCAGTCGACAGGGTAACAATGAGCAGTTCTTC.